This T cell receptor beta chain was found in a study of blood T cell repertoires in COVID-19. Study-wide context: Donors in the United States, Italy and Spain gave samples during acute or convalescent COVID-19. From T cells, B-cell-depleted T cells, or PBMCs came the material, which was cDNA or gDNA.

The CDR3 extends over 11 amino acids. Germline CDR1 and CDR2: SNHLY and FYNNEI. V shed 10 bases, J shed 5 bases, and the junction held 4 bases outside the gene matches. Study processing details: The authors estimated nucleated cell counts from reference gene primer amplification. Repertoires were generated with immunoSEQ multiplex PCR, while TCRdb's copy carries only in-frame clones and drops some. That table gives V, J and clone size, and the DNA gave D and trimming. Of around 300,000 clones in the sample, 70% to 90% are singletons; the top ten hold around 3%. Input material: peripheral blood. This receptor was identified in a woman between 25 and 40 years old with active or convalescent COVID-19. V and J are TRBV2 and TRBJ2-7, with TRBD2 identical over 8 bases. The CDR3 protein is CATGGDNEQYF. In DNA, the CDR3 is TGTGCCACGGGGGGGGACAACGAGCAGTACTTC.